A single sample is the source of the 28 T cell receptor beta chains below, sequenced in a study of T cells after yellow fever vaccination (dated 2019 in TCRdb). The treatment or condition label here, explained by the study, means: live attenuated yellow fever vaccine strain. Library preparation was by 5' RACE. Sequencing instrument: Illumina HiSeq 2500. TCRdb reran the public reads through fastp at Q25 and MiXCR, keeping productive beta chains. CDR3 protein sequences are deduplicated, and each keeps its most common genes and DNA. The sample table contains approximately 550,000 distinct CDR3 sequences; only one count was recorded for roughly 19% of them. Over 11% of the sample comes from the top ten. Sequenced here: PBMCs, sampled 15 days after the yellow fever booster vaccination. The receptors here all came from a man aged 30-40 years who received the YFV17D yellow fever vaccine.

This clonotype was observed a handful of times. V and J are TRBV5-1 and TRBJ2-7; D is unclear. Germline V CDR1 and CDR2: SGHRS, YFSETQ. The length of the CDR3 is 12 residues. Trimming removed 2 bases at V and 5 bases at J, with 8 bases between. The CDR3, as DNA: TGCGCCAGCAGCTTTGGTGTTGACGAGCAGTACTTC. It translates to CASSFGVDEQYF.

A few counts support this clonotype. V is TRBV18 and J is TRBJ1-1; weak D call: TRBD1 (5 bases). CDR1 KGHSH and CDR2 LQKENI come from the germline V gene. The CDR3 contains 14 residues. The ends were cut back, 6 bases at V and 4 bases at J, with 15 bases in the middle. The CDR3 reads CASSGSGGITEAFF. The CDR3 coding sequence is TGTGCCAGCTCCGGGAGTGGGGGGATCACTGAAGCTTTCTTT.

This clonotype has a handful of counts. The chain is built from TRBV12-3 or TRBV12-4 and TRBJ2-5; possibly TRBD2 for D (7 bases). CDR3 length: 17 amino acids. Trimming removed 6 bases from V and 5 bases from J, with 25 bases in between. The CDR3 sequence: CASSRGGGAPLGETQYF. CDR3 coding DNA: TGTGCCAGCAGCCGAGGGGGGGGAGCCCCCTTGGGGGAGACCCAGTACTTC.

The chain is built from TRBV4-3 and TRBJ2-1, with 9 nucleotides matching TRBD2. The CDR3 runs to 17 residues. V was clipped by 0 bases and J by 6 bases; unmatched bases: 9. Looked up from germline, CDR1 is LGHNA and CDR2 is YSLEER. In DNA, the CDR3 is TGCGCCAGCAGCCAAGATAGGGCTAGCGGGGTTGTCAATGAGCAGTTCTTC. It codes for CASSQDRASGVVNEQFF.

J is TRBJ2-1 and V is TRBV7-6; possibly TRBD1 for D (5 bases). This CDR3 comprises 13 residues. In germline, CDR1 is SGHVS, CDR2 FNYEAQ. The ends were cut back, 5 bases at V and 10 bases at J, with 15 bases in the middle. Written as DNA, the CDR3 is TGTGCCAGCAGCGCCCGTACCAGGGAAGAGCAGTTCTTC. Encoded protein: CASSARTREEQFF.

This clonotype was seen many times. The chain combines TRBV27 with TRBJ1-1, with D perhaps TRBD1 (6 bases). Looked up from germline, CDR1 is MNHEY and CDR2 is SMNVEV (reference sequence). The CDR3 contains 16 residues. V shed 5 bases and J shed 8 bases, with 24 bases lying between them. The CDR3 region is CASSPYGQTRILEAFF. The DNA for the CDR3 is TGTGCCAGCAGTCCGTACGGACAGACGAGGATACTAGAAGCTTTCTTT.

This chain uses TRBV4-1 with TRBJ2-5; D ambiguous. This CDR3 has 15 amino acids. The germline CDR1 and CDR2 sequences are MGHRA and YSYEKL. With 0 bases removed from V and 4 bases from J, the gap between germline ends came to 12 bases. The CDR3 bases are TGCGCCAGCAGCCAAGATGGTGTATCGATAGAGACCCAGTACTTC. This translates into CASSQDGVSIETQYF.

This clonotype turned up a few times. The chain carries TRBV29-1 and TRBJ2-3; D uncertain. The V end lost 6 bases, the J end lost 0 bases, and 13 bases lay between the germline ends. The length of the CDR3 is 14 residues. Germline V gene data show CDR1 as SQVTM and CDR2 as ANQGSEA. The CDR3, as DNA: TGCAGCGTGGCACGTCAAACCAGCACAGATACGCAGTATTTT. Encoded protein: CSVARQTSTDTQYF.

In DNA form, the CDR3 reads TGTGCCAGCAGCCACCCCACAGTCTACGAGCAGTACTTC. It is translated as CASSHPTVYEQYF. The V and J genes are TRBV7-9 and TRBJ2-7; D unclear. CDR3 length equals 13 residues. Per germline, CDR1 SEHNR and CDR2 FQNEAQ (reference sequence). V was pared by 5 bases and J by 3 bases, with 11 bases between. Based on the CDR3 plus reference TRBV7-9 and TRBJ2-7, the full variable domain is DTGVSQNPRHKITKRGQNVTFRCDPISEHNRLYWYRQTLGQGPEFLTYFQNEAQLEKSRLLSDRFSAERPKGSFSTLEIQRTEQGDSAMYLCASSHPTVYEQYFGPGTRLTVT.

The rearrangement links TRBV5-1 to TRBJ1-1, with D perhaps TRBD1 (6 bases). The germline V and J ends were trimmed by 5 bases and 3 bases, with 14 bases remaining between them. The germline CDR1 and CDR2 sequences are SGHRS and YFSETQ. The CDR3 has 14 residues. The CDR3 here is CASSGAAGDTEAFF. CDR3 DNA sequence: TGCGCCAGCAGTGGCGCGGCAGGGGACACTGAAGCTTTCTTT.

The chain links TRBV5-1 to TRBJ2-5; D uncertain. Germline values: CDR1 SGHRS, CDR2 YFSETQ. This CDR3 has 11 residues. The V end was cut by 7 bases, the J end by 5 bases, with 9 bases between. The CDR3 bases are TGCGCCAGCGCCGCTACGGAGACCCAGTACTTC. This codes for CASAATETQYF.

In its sample, this clonotype was seen a few times. V usage is TRBV5-1 and J usage is TRBJ1-1; the match to TRBD1 covers 9 bases. CDR3 size: 15 residues. V lost 0 bases, J lost 3 bases, and 3 bases stayed unmatched. The germline V gene encodes CDR1 SGHRS and CDR2 YFSETQ. The CDR3 protein is CASSLGDRDHTEAFF. CDR3 sequence (DNA): TGCGCCAGCAGCTTGGGGGACAGGGATCACACTGAAGCTTTCTTT. Filled out from reference TRBV5-1 and TRBJ1-1, the complete variable domain reads KAGVTQTPRYLIKTRGQQVTLSCSPISGHRSVSWYQQTPGQGLQFLFEYFSETQRNKGNFPGRFSGRQFSNSRSEMNVSTLELGDSALYLCASSLGDRDHTEAFFGQGTRLTVV.

Many counts were recorded for this clonotype. The chain uses TRBV19 and TRBJ1-5; possible D gene TRBD1, 5 bases. V lost 6 bases, J lost 0 bases, and 12 bases lay in between. This CDR3 has 15 residues. Germline V gene sequence: CDR1 LNHDA, CDR2 SQIVND (reference sequence). CDR3 loop: CASSREGYSNQPQHF. The CDR3 DNA sequence: TGTGCCAGTAGCCGAGAGGGGTATAGCAATCAGCCCCAGCATTTT.

Only a few counts were recorded for this clonotype. The genes are TRBV12-3 or TRBV12-4 and TRBJ1-4; D gene unclear. This CDR3 is built from 17 residues. The V end was cut by 3 bases, the J end by 1 base, with 15 bases between. CDR3 bases: TGTGCCAGCAGTTTCAGACGAGGCGAGGGAACTAATGAAAAACTGTTTTTT. This codes for CASSFRRGEGTNEKLFF.

This clonotype has ten or more counts. The junction departs from germline at one end; a sequencing error may be responsible. The V and J genes are TRBV5-1 and TRBJ2-5; D possibly matches TRBD1 or TRBD2 (5 bases each). This CDR3 has 12 residues. Germline-derived CDR1 and CDR2 are SGHRS and YFSETQ. The CDR3 DNA follows: TGTGCCAGCAGCTTAGGGACAGAGACCCAGTACTTC. Translation: CASSLGTETQYF.

J is TRBJ2-3 and V is TRBV7-2; D gene ambiguous. V was pared by 3 bases and J by 6 bases, with 13 bases between. Germline assignment: CDR1 SGHTA and CDR2 FQGNSA. The CDR3 length is 14 residues. Here the CDR3 reads CASSFIPSLDTQYF. In nucleotides, the CDR3 is TGTGCCAGCAGCTTTATCCCATCCCTGGATACGCAGTATTTT. Full variable domain (rest looked up from reference TRBV7-2 and TRBJ2-3): GAGVSQSPSNKVTEKGKDVELRCDPISGHTALYWYRQSLGQGLEFLIYFQGNSAPDKSGLPSDRFSAERTGGSVSTLTIQRTQQEDSAVYLCASSFIPSLDTQYFGPGTRLTVL.

This sequence joins TRBV18 and TRBJ2-7, with D perhaps matching TRBD1 (6 bases). V lost 2 bases to trimming and J lost 3 bases, with 14 bases between them. CDR3 length: 15 residues. CDR1 is KGHSH, CDR2 LQKENI, per germline. The CDR3 protein is CASSPYLGGNYEQYF. The CDR3 region has the DNA TGTGCCAGCTCACCATATCTAGGGGGAAACTACGAGCAGTACTTC.

This chain uses TRBV9 with TRBJ1-5, with a tentative D call TRBD1 (5 bases). CDR3 length: 15 residues. The germline V and J ends were trimmed by 7 bases and 2 bases, with 16 bases remaining between them. Germline V gives CDR1 SGDLS, CDR2 YYNGEE. CDR3 amino acids: CASAKGRGGNQPQHF. Written as DNA, the CDR3 is TGTGCCAGCGCCAAAGGGAGGGGCGGCAATCAGCCCCAGCATTTT.

This chain connects TRBV29-1 to TRBJ2-1; D is unresolved. The CDR3 is 13 residues long. Trimming shortened V by 6 bases and J by 5 bases, and 14 bases separated the two germline ends. CDR1 and CDR2 (germline): SQVTM, ANQGSEA. CDR3 amino acids: CSVGQVFDNEQFF. DNA for the CDR3: TGCAGCGTCGGGCAGGTGTTTGACAATGAGCAGTTCTTC.

The rearrangement links TRBV7-9 to TRBJ1-5; D remains ambiguous. The germline gives CDR1 SEHNR, CDR2 FQNEAQ (reference sequence). This CDR3 has 13 residues. Trimming took off 3 bases at V and 7 bases at J, with 10 bases between the two ends. CDR3 DNA: TGTGCCAGCAGCTTTTCCGGTTCGCAGCCCCAGCATTTT. It encodes CASSFSGSQPQHF.

This clonotype has more than one count but fewer than ten. V gene TRBV5-8 combines with J gene TRBJ2-3, with D possibly being TRBD1 or TRBD2 (5 bases each). Trimming cost V 0 bases and J 0 bases, with 14 bases left between them. Germline V gives CDR1 SGHTS, CDR2 YDEGEE. This CDR3 comprises 17 residues. The CDR3 protein is CASSLGDPRPSTDTQYF. The CDR3 DNA is TGTGCCAGCAGCTTGGGGGACCCACGACCGAGCACAGATACGCAGTATTTT.

CDR3 nucleotides: TGCGCCAGCGGAGAAGCGGGAGTGGGTGAGCAGTACTTC. Protein product: CASGEAGVGEQYF. The J gene is TRBJ2-7, the V gene TRBV5-1; TRBD2 agrees at 8 bases. With 7 bases clipped from V and 7 bases from J, the junction kept 10 bases outside the gene matches. Germline CDR1 and CDR2: SGHRS and YFSETQ. The CDR3 is 13 residues long. Supplemented by reference TRBV5-1 and TRBJ2-7, the full variable domain reads KAGVTQTPRYLIKTRGQQVTLSCSPISGHRSVSWYQQTPGQGLQFLFEYFSETQRNKGNFPGRFSGRQFSNSRSEMNVSTLELGDSALYLCASGEAGVGEQYFGPGTRLTVT.

The V gene is TRBV6-5, the J gene TRBJ2-3; 11 bases line up with TRBD2. Germline assignment: CDR1 MNHEY and CDR2 SVGAGI. CDR3 size: 19 residues. V lost 0 bases, J lost 0 bases, and 8 bases stayed unmatched. The CDR3 sequence: CASSYSGLAVYDSTDTQYF. The CDR3 DNA reads as TGTGCCAGCAGTTACTCGGGACTAGCGGTTTACGATAGCACAGATACGCAGTATTTT.

This sequence joins TRBV20-1 and TRBJ1-5; a weak D match, TRBD1 (6 bases). With 3 bases removed from V and 2 bases from J, the gap between germline ends came to 11 bases. Germline loops: CDR1 DFQATT, CDR2 SNEGSKA (reference sequence). The CDR3 extends over 14 amino acids. The CDR3 sequence: CSARAGVGNQPQHF. The CDR3 DNA reads as TGCAGTGCTAGGGCAGGGGTGGGCAATCAGCCCCAGCATTTT.

The chain combines TRBV5-4 with TRBJ2-7; D assignment may be TRBD1 or TRBD2 (5 bases each). The V end was cut by 1 base, the J end by 7 bases, with 15 bases between. Germline V CDR1 and CDR2: SGHNT, YYREEE (reference sequence). The CDR3 runs 14 residues. For the CDR3, the DNA is TGTGCCAGCAGCTTGAGGTATCGAGGGGAAGAGCAGTACTTC. The encoded protein is CASSLRYRGEEQYF. Looking up the rest from reference TRBV5-4 and TRBJ2-7 gives the full variable domain: ETGVTQSPTHLIKTRGQQVTLRCSSQSGHNTVSWYQQALGQGPQFIFQYYREEENGRGNFPPRFSGLQFPNYSSELNVNALELDDSALYLCASSLRYRGEEQYFGPGTRLTVT.

The chain combines TRBV29-1 with TRBJ2-7; D possibly corresponds to TRBD1 (7 bases). The CDR3 spans 13 residues. CDR1 is SQVTM, CDR2 ANQGSEA, per germline. Trimming removed 0 bases from V and 2 bases from J, with 8 bases in between. CDR3 region: CSVEDRGAYEQYF. The DNA of the CDR3 is TGCAGCGTTGAAGACAGGGGGGCCTACGAGCAGTACTTC.

V usage is TRBV20-1 and J usage is TRBJ2-7, with D perhaps matching TRBD2 (5 bases). CDR1 and CDR2 from the germline V gene are DFQATT and SNEGSKA (reference sequence). This CDR3 has 16 amino acids. Trimming shortened V by 0 bases and J by 0 bases, and 15 bases separated the two germline ends. CDR3 amino acids: CSARDPSGPSSYEQYF. For the CDR3, the DNA is TGCAGTGCTAGAGATCCGAGCGGCCCAAGCTCCTACGAGCAGTACTTC.

This clonotype was seen a handful of times. J is TRBJ2-3 and V is TRBV18; D possibly corresponds to TRBD2 (5 bases). CDR3 length: 13 residues. V gave up 5 bases and J gave up 4 bases, with 10 bases separating them. The germline gives CDR1 KGHSH, CDR2 LQKENI. The CDR3 region is CASSLDLADTQYF. In nucleotides, the CDR3 is TGTGCCAGCTCATTGGACTTGGCAGATACGCAGTATTTT. The variable domain in full, with the rest retrieved from reference TRBV18 and TRBJ2-3, is NAGVMQNPRHLVRRRGQEARLRCSPMKGHSHVYWYRQLPEEGLKFMVYLQKENIIDESGMPKERFSAEFPKEGPSILRIQQVVRGDSAAYFCASSLDLADTQYFGPGTRLTVL.